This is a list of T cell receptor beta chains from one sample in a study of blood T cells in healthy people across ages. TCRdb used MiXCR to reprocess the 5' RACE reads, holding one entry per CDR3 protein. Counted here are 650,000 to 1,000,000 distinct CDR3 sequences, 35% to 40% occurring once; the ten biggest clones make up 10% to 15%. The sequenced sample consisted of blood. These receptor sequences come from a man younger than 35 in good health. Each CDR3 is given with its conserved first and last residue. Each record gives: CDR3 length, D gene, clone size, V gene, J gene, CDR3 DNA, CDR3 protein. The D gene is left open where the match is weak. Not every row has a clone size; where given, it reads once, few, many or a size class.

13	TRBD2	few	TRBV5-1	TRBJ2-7	TGCGCCAGCAAGCGGGGGGGCGTCGACGAGCAGTACTTC	CASKRGGVDEQYF
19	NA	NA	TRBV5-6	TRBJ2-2	TGTGCCAGCAGCCGAATGTTTGTTGTGTCGGACGGTGGCACCGGGGAGCTGTTTTTT	CASSRMFVVSDGGTGELFF
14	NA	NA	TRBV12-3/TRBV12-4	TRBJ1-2	TGTGCCAGCAGGGGCCCAGCCCCAAGTAATGGCTACACCTTC	CASRGPAPSNGYTF
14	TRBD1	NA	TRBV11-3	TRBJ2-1	TGTGTCAGCAGCCCTCGGACAGGGTACAATGAGCAGTTCTTC	CVSSPRTGYNEQFF
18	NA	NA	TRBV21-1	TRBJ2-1	TGTGCCAGCAGCAAAGCCAAGGGAGACAGGCCCAAAAGCGATGAGCAGTTCTTC	CASSKAKGDRPKSDEQFF
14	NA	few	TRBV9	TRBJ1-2	TGTGCCAGCAGCGTAGACCCGGAGAGCTATGGCTACACCTTC	CASSVDPESYGYTF
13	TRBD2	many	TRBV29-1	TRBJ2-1	TGCAGCGTTGGGGGACTAGGCTACAATGAGCAGTTCTTC	CSVGGLGYNEQFF
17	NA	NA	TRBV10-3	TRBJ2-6	TGTGCCACGGACCGAGGGGGGACTCTCTCTGGGGCCAACGTCCTGACTTTC	CATDRGGTLSGANVLTF
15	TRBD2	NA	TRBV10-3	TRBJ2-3	TGTGCCATCACCAATAGCGGGGGGGCAGGAGATACGCAGTATTTT	CAITNSGGAGDTQYF
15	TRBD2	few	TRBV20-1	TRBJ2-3	TGCAGTGCTAGAGATCGGCGAGCGGGGACAGATACGCAGTATTTT	CSARDRRAGTDTQYF
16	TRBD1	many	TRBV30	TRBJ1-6	TGTGCCTGGAGTCCCCACAGGGGCTACGTTGATTCACCCCTCCACTTT	CAWSPHRGYVDSPLHF
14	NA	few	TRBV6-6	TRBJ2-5	TGTGCCAGCAGTTACGGGCAGTACCAAGAGACCCAGTACTTC	CASSYGQYQETQYF
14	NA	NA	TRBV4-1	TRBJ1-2	TGCGCCAGCAGCCAGGGGGGAAGCTTTGATGGCTACACCTTC	CASSQGGSFDGYTF
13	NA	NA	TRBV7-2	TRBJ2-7	TGTGCCAGCGGCCCTGTAAGGCTCTACGAGCAGTACTTC	CASGPVRLYEQYF
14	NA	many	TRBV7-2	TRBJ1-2	TGTGCCAGCAGCTCTAATCAGGGGTACTATGGCTACACCTTC	CASSSNQGYYGYTF
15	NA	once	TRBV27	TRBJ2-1	TGTGCCAGCAGTTTATCGGCTTGGCCCTACAATGAGCAGTTCTTC	CASSLSAWPYNEQFF
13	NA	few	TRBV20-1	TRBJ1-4	TGCAGTGCTAGAGGCGACAGGCCCGAAAAACTGTTTTTT	CSARGDRPEKLFF
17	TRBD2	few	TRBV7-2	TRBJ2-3	TGTGCCAGCAGCTTATGGAATAGCGGGGGACGCACAGATACGCAGTATTTT	CASSLWNSGGRTDTQYF
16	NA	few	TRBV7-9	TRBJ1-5	TGTGCCAGCAGCTCAGTTGGACAGTCTAGCAATCAGCCCCAGCATTTT	CASSSVGQSSNQPQHF
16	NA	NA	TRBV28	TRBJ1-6	TGTGCCAGCAGTCCCACGGGGGGGTCCTTGGATTCACCCCTCCACTTT	CASSPTGGSLDSPLHF
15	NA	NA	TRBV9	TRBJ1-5	TGTGCCAGCAGCGTTAGCGGGACCGCCAATCAGCCCCAGCATTTT	CASSVSGTANQPQHF
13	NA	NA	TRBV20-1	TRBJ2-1	TGCAGTGCTAGAGCGTCCGCCGGGGTTCAGCAGTTCTTC	CSARASAGVQQFF
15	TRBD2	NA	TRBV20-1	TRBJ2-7	TGCTGTGATAGCGGGACTAGCGGGCCCTCCTACGAGCAGTACTTC	CCDSGTSGPSYEQYF
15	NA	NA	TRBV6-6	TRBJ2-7	TGTGCCAGCAGGTCACATAAAACAGACTCCTACGAGCAGTACTTC	CASRSHKTDSYEQYF
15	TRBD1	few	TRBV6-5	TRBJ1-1	TGTGCCAGCAGTTACTCGAAGGGGGCTTGGACTGAAGCTTTCTTT	CASSYSKGAWTEAFF
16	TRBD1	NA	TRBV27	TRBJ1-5	TGTGCCAGCAGTCCCGGGACAGGGAGCCTCAATCAGCCCCAGCATTTT	CASSPGTGSLNQPQHF
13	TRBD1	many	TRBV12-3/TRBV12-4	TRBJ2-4	TGTGCCAGCAGCGGCGATCAGGGGGACATTCAGTACTTC	CASSGDQGDIQYF
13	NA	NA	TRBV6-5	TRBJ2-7	TGTGCCAGCAGTCCAGTGCGGAACTACGAGCAGTACTTC	CASSPVRNYEQYF
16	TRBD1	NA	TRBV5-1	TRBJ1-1	TGCGCCAGCAGCTTTACAGGGGGGACTATGAACACTGAAGCTTTCTTT	CASSFTGGTMNTEAFF